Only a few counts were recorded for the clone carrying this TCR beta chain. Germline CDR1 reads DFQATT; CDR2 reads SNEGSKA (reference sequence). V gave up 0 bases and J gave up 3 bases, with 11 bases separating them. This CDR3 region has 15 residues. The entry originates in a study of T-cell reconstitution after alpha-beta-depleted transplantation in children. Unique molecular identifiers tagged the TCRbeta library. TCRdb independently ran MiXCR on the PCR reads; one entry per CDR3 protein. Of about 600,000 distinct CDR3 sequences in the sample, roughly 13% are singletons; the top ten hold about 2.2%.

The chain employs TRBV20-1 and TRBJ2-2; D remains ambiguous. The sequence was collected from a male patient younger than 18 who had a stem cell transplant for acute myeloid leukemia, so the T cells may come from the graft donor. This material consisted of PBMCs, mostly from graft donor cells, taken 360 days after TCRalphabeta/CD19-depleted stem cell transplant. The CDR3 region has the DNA TGCAGTGCTAGAGATCCCCCTTCGGACACCGGGGAGCTGTTTTTT. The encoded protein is CSARDPPSDTGELFF.